Below, 3 T cell receptor beta chains from the same sample are listed, as sequenced in a study of cytomegalovirus exposure and HLA in healthy donors (dated by TCRdb to between 2016 and 2019). The library was built by means of the immunoSEQ multiplex PCR assay. TCRdb carries this immuneACCESS record with in-frame sequences only. Its versions omit some clonotypes, under half of them owing to an unresolved V gene in the studies checked, with the rest unexplained. For this sample the table gives hundreds of thousands of clones, of which over 75% were detected only once. About 2% of the sample belongs to the ten largest clones. Sequences were obtained from PBMCs. These receptor sequences come from a woman between 18 and 30 years old in good health and CMV-seropositive.

The chain is built from TRBV27 and TRBJ2-2; TRBD1 is a possible D gene (6 bases). This CDR3 region has 15 residues. Germline CDR1 reads MNHEY; CDR2 reads SMNVEV (reference sequence). Trimming stripped 6 bases from V and 2 bases from J, with 13 bases between. CDR3 region: CASRIRTANTGELFF. In DNA form, the CDR3 reads TGTGCCAGCAGAATCAGGACAGCTAACACCGGGGAGCTGTTTTTT.

The rearrangement joins TRBV23-1 to TRBJ1-4, with TRBD1 identical over 8 bases. TRBV23-1 is annotated as an ORF whose role is uncertain. This CDR3 has 15 residues. The ends lost 5 bases at V and 5 bases at J; junction bases unmatched: 7. The CDR3 reads CASSCRDRRNEKLFF. The CDR3 DNA sequence: TGCGCCAGCAGTTGCCGGGACAGGAGGAATGAAAAACTGTTTTTT.

This sequence joins TRBV10-2 and TRBJ2-2; TRBD2 aligns across 8 bases. This CDR3 contains 18 residues. Trimming at V came to 0 bases and at J to 1 base, leaving 7 bases not matched to a gene. Germline loops: CDR1 WSHSY, CDR2 SAAADI. CDR3 sequence (DNA): TGCGCCAGCAGTGAGTCCCTCTTTAGCGGGGTGAACACCGGGGAGCTGTTTTTT. This translates into CASSESLFSGVNTGELFF.